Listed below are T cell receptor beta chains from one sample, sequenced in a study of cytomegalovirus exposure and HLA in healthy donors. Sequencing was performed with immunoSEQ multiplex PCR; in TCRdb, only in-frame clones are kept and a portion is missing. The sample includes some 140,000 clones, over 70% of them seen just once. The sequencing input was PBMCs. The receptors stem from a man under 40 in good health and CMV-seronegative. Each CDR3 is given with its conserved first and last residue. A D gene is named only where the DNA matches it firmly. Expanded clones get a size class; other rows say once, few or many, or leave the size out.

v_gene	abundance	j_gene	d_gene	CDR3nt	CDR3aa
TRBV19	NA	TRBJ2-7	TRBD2	TGTGCCAGTAGCTATACGGGACTAGCTGGGGCCTACGAGCAGTACTTC	CASSYTGLAGAYEQYF
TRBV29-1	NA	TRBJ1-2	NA	TGCAGCGTTGTTAGCATTTCAAGCAACAGGGGCTACACCTTC	CSVVSISSNRGYTF
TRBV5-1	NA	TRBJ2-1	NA	TGCGCCAGCAGCTTGACCGGGTCGAACAATGAGCAGTTCTTC	CASSLTGSNNEQFF
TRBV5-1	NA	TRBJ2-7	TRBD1	TGCGCCAGCAGCCATACCGGGACAGGGGCGGTCTACGAGCAGTACTTC	CASSHTGTGAVYEQYF
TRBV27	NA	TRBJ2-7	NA	TGTGCCAGCAGTTCCTACGACTACGAGCAGTACTTC	CASSSYDYEQYF
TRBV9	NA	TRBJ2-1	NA	TGTGCCAGCAGCGTAGCGGGTGGCGGCACCTACAATGAGCAGTTCTTC	CASSVAGGGTYNEQFF
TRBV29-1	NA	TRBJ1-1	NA	TGCAGCGTTGAAGACGCACCGCGGACTGAAGCTTTCTTT	CSVEDAPRTEAFF
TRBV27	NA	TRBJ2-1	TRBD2	TGTGCCAGCAGGCGCGGGAGGGACTACAATGAGCAGTTCTTC	CASRRGRDYNEQFF
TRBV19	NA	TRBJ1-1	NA	TGTGCCAGTATAGTAGACACTGAAGCTTTCTTT	CASIVDTEAFF
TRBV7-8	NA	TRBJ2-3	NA	TGTGCCAGCAGCTTAACACCCTTGGGGCGCACAGATACGCAGTATTTT	CASSLTPLGRTDTQYF
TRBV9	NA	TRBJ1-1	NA	TGTGCCAGCAGCGTAGAAGGAGGGTCTGAAGCTTTCTTT	CASSVEGGSEAFF
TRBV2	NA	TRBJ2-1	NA	TGTGCCAGCAACAGGGTAGAGGGCAATGAGCAGTTCTTC	CASNRVEGNEQFF
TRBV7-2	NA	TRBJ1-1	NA	TGTGCCAGCAGCTTCGACCAGGACACTGAAGCTTTCTTT	CASSFDQDTEAFF
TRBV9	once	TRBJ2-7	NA	TGTGCCAGCAGCGTAGACGTACTAGTCTACGAGCAGTACTTC	CASSVDVLVYEQYF
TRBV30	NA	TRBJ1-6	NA	TGTGCCTGGAGCCGGGGGGAGCAGTCCTATAATTCACCCCTCCACTTT	CAWSRGEQSYNSPLHF
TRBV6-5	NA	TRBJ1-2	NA	TGTGCCAGCAGCGCGACAGGACCCTATGGCTACACCTTC	CASSATGPYGYTF
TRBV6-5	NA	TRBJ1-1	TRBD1	TGTGCCAGCAGTAGGACAGGAGACCCTGAAGCTTTCTTT	CASSRTGDPEAFF
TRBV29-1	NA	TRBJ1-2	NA	TGCAGCGTTGAAGGAGGCAGGGGCGAGTCTAACTATGGCTACACCTTC	CSVEGGRGESNYGYTF
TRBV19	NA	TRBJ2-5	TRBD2	TGTGCCAGTAAAAGAACTAGCGGAATCCAAGAGACCCAGTACTTC	CASKRTSGIQETQYF
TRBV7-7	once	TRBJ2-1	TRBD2	TGTGCCAGCAGTAAACTAGCGGGATCACACAATGAGCAGTTCTTC	CASSKLAGSHNEQFF
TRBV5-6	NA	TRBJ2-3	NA	TGTGCCAGCAGCTTGATAGGGGTCAGGGATACGCAGTATTTT	CASSLIGVRDTQYF
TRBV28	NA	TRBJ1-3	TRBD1	TGTGCCAGCAAGACAGGGGGCTCTGGAAACACCATATATTTT	CASKTGGSGNTIYF
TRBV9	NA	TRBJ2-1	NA	TGTGCCAGCAGCGTAGTGGTTGGGAGGCAGTTCTTC	CASSVVVGRQFF
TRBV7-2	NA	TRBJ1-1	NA	TGTGCCAGCAGCTTTCAGGGGAACACTGAAGCTTTCTTT	CASSFQGNTEAFF
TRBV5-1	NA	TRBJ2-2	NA	TGCGCCAGCAGCTTGGAGACGACAGGGAACACCGGGGAGCTGTTTTTT	CASSLETTGNTGELFF
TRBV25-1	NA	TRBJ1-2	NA	TGTGCCAGCAGTGAGGGGGCTTCGTATGGCTACACCTTC	CASSEGASYGYTF
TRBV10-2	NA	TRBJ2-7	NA	TGCGCCAGCAAGCAGGGTGCCACCTACGAGCAGTACTTC	CASKQGATYEQYF
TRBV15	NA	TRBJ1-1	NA	TGTGCCACCAGCAGAGCTGAGGGCCGGACTGAAGCTTTCTTT	CATSRAEGRTEAFF
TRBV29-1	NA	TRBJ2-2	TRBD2	TGCAGCGCCAGACTAGCGGGAGGGACGAACACCGGGGAGCTGTTTTTT	CSARLAGGTNTGELFF
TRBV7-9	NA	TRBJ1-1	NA	TGTGCCAGCAGCTTGTGGGGAGACACTGAAGCTTTCTTT	CASSLWGDTEAFF
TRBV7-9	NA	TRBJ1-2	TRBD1	TGTGCCAGCAGCCGCTCGGCGGGACAGGGCTATGGCTACACCTTC	CASSRSAGQGYGYTF
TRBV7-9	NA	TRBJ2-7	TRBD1	TGTGCCAGCAGCTTATTAGGGACAGGGCCCTACGAGCAGTACTTC	CASSLLGTGPYEQYF
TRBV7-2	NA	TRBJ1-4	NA	TGTGCCAGCAGCTTAGATCCTGCGGGGGGGGAAAAACTGTTTTTT	CASSLDPAGGEKLFF
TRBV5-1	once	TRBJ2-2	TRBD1	TGCGCCAGCCGACCTGAGGGGGCGGGCACCGGGGAGCTGTTTTTT	CASRPEGAGTGELFF
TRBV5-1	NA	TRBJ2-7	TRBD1	TGCGCCAGCAGCTTGGGGACAGGTAGCTCCTACGAGCAGTACTTC	CASSLGTGSSYEQYF
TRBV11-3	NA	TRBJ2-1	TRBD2	TGTGCCAGCAGCTCAGGACTAGCGGGTCGAGAGCAGTTCTTC	CASSSGLAGREQFF
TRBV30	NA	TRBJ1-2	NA	TGTGCCGGAGGGGGGGCGCACTATGGCTACACCTTC	CAGGGAHYGYTF
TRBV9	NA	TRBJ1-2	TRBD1	TGTGCCAGCAGCGTAGATCAGGGGGTTTATGGCTACACCTTC	CASSVDQGVYGYTF
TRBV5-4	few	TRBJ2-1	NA	TGTGCCAGCAGACGGGTTGGGAGTGCCTACAATGAGCAGTTCTTC	CASRRVGSAYNEQFF
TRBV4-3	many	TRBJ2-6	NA	TGCGCCAGCAGCCAAGATTCTCCAACCCTGAGCTCTGGGGCCAACGTCCTGACTTTC	CASSQDSPTLSSGANVLTF